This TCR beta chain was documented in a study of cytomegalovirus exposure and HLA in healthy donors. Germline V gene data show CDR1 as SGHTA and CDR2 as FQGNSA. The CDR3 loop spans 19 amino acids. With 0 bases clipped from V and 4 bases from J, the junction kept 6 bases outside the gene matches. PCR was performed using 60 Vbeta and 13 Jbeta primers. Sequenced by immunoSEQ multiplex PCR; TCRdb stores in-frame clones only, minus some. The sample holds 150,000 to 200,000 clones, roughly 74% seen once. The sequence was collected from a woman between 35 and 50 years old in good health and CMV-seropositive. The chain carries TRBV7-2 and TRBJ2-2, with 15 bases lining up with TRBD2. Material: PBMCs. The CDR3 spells CASSLAGGLAGGGTGELFF. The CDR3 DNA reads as TGTGCCAGCAGCTTAGCGGGGGGACTAGCGGGAGGCGGCACCGGGGAGCTGTTTTTT.